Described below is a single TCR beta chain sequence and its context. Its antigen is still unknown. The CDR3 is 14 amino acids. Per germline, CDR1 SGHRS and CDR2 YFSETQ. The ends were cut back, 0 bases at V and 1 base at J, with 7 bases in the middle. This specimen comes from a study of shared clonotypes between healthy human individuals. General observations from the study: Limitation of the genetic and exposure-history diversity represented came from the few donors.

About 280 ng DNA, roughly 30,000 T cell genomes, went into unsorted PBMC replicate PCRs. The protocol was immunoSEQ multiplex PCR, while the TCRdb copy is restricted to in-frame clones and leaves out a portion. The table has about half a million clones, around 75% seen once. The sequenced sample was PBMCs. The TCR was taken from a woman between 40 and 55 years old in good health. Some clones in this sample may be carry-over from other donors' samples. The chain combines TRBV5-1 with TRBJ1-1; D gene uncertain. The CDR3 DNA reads TGCGCCAGCAGCTTGGATTCAGCGAACACTGAAGCTTTCTTT. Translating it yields CASSLDSANTEAFF.